What follows are 28 T cell receptor beta chains derived from one specimen sequenced in a study of cytotoxic CD8 clonotypes in ibrutinib-treated CLL. Generated by immunoSEQ multiplex PCR, the TCRdb table keeps only in-frame clones and is missing some. The sample contains roughly 330,000 clones, under 70% of which appear only once. Sequencing was performed on PBMCs, taken after 36 months of ibrutinib treatment. The receptors were sampled from a human donor with chronic lymphocytic leukemia.

J is TRBJ1-4 and V is TRBV29-1; possibly TRBD1 for D (6 bases). The germline gives CDR1 SQVTM, CDR2 ANQGSEA. This CDR3 is built from 12 residues. Trimming took 5 bases from V and 10 from J, leaving 14 bases between them. The CDR3 DNA reads as TGCAGCGTTACGGGGACACGGGGAAAACTGTTTTTT. Its translation: CSVTGTRGKLFF.

This clone was seen a handful of times. This chain connects TRBV4-1 to TRBJ2-7; D gene uncertain. Germline V gives CDR1 MGHRA, CDR2 YSYEKL. The length of the CDR3 is 13 residues. Trimming stripped 0 bases from V and 8 bases from J, with 11 bases between. This CDR3 reads CASSQEVPYKQYF. The CDR3 DNA follows: TGCGCCAGCAGCCAAGAAGTACCTTACAAGCAGTACTTC.

This chain uses TRBV27 with TRBJ2-1; D is unclear. This CDR3 contains 14 residues. V was shortened by 6 bases and J by 0 bases, with 9 bases between the two germline ends. Germline CDR1 is MNHEY and CDR2 is SMNVEV (reference sequence). CDR3 sequence (DNA): TGTGCCAGCAGCTACAGAGACTCCTACAATGAGCAGTTCTTC. It encodes CASSYRDSYNEQFF.

CDR3: CASSLARGEAFF. The CDR3, as DNA: TGTGCCAGCAGCTTAGCAAGGGGTGAAGCTTTCTTT. The chain employs TRBV7-2 and TRBJ1-1, with TRBD1 as a possible D gene (5 bases). With 0 bases removed from V and 7 bases from J, the gap between germline ends came to 6 bases. CDR3 length: 12 amino acids. Per the germline V gene, CDR1 is SGHTA and CDR2 is FQGNSA.

Remarks on this clone: At the DNA level, this CDR3 is encoded by other sequences in the same sample as well. The V call is TRBV15, the J call TRBJ1-1; D is unresolved. This CDR3 region has 14 residues. Germline assignment: CDR1 LNHNV and CDR2 YYDKDF (reference sequence). Between the trimmed V and J ends, which lost 0 bases and 1 base, there was a span of 6 bases. The chain's CDR3 is CATSRDRGNTEAFF. DNA for the CDR3: TGTGCCACCAGCAGAGACCGAGGGAACACTGAAGCTTTCTTT.

V and J are TRBV19 and TRBJ1-2, with 8 positions matching TRBD1. With 9 bases clipped from V and 4 bases from J, the junction kept 10 bases outside the gene matches. The CDR3 extends over 14 amino acids. Germline loops: CDR1 LNHDA, CDR2 SQIVND (reference sequence). CDR3 amino acids: CASRRQGPTYGYTF. CDR3 nucleotides: TGTGCCAGCAGAAGACAGGGGCCAACCTATGGCTACACCTTC.

This rearrangement joins TRBV2 to TRBJ2-1; D unclear. There are 11 residues in the CDR3. Germline CDR1 reads SNHLY; CDR2 reads FYNNEI. The V gene lost 5 bases and the J gene lost 7 bases, with 6 bases spanning the gap. CDR3 coding DNA: TGTGCCAGCAGTATACGAAATGAGCAGTTCTTC. It is translated as CASSIRNEQFF.

Details on this clone: A read error may account for a junction end that differs from germline. The CDR3 coding sequence is TGCGCCAGCCGCCACATCGGGGACAGAGATACGCAGTATTTT. Protein: CASRHIGDRDTQYF. The chain combines TRBV4-1 with TRBJ2-3; 7 nucleotides match TRBD1. The CDR3 length is 14 residues. From germline, CDR1 is MGHRA and CDR2 YSYEKL.

The J gene is TRBJ2-7, the V gene TRBV29-1; no definite D call. Germline V CDR1 and CDR2: SQVTM, ANQGSEA. V dropped 7 bases and J dropped 0 bases, with 10 bases sitting between them. This CDR3 region has 12 residues. CDR3 nucleotide sequence: TGCAGCGGTACAGTGAACTCCTACGAGCAGTACTTC. Protein sequence: CSGTVNSYEQYF.

This clone turned up a few times. The rearrangement links TRBV9 to TRBJ1-2; tentatively, D is TRBD1 (6 bases). The ends were cut back, 3 bases at V and 1 base at J, with 7 bases in the middle. CDR1 SGDLS and CDR2 YYNGEE come from the germline V gene. The CDR3 has 13 residues. As DNA, the CDR3 is TGTGCCAGCAGCGACAGGGTTAACTATGGCTACACCTTC. Protein sequence: CASSDRVNYGYTF.

This chain connects TRBV10-2 to TRBJ2-7, with D uncertain. The CDR3 runs to 13 residues. Trimming removed 3 bases from V and 7 bases from J, with 13 bases in between. CDR1 is WSHSY and CDR2 is SAAADI in the germline V gene. CDR3 region: CASSDRPPGEQYF. DNA of the CDR3: TGCGCCAGCAGTGACAGGCCCCCTGGAGAGCAGTACTTC.

V is TRBV4-3 and J is TRBJ2-1; D is unresolved. V lost 4 bases and J 4 bases, leaving 8 bases between the germline ends. CDR3 size: 13 residues. The germline V gene has CDR1 LGHNA and CDR2 YSLEER. CDR3 sequence: CASSPGFYNEQFF. The CDR3 DNA sequence: TGCGCCAGCAGCCCCGGTTTTTACAATGAGCAGTTCTTC.

The chain links TRBV7-6 to TRBJ1-1; 9 nucleotides align to TRBD1. Germline V gene data show CDR1 as SGHVS and CDR2 as FNYEAQ. The V and J ends lost 8 bases and 3 bases, in that order; junction bases with no gene match: 4. The CDR3 totals 13 residues. The CDR3 DNA follows: TGTGCCAGCCTCCGGGACAGGGACACTGAAGCTTTCTTT. It translates to CASLRDRDTEAFF.

The V and J genes are TRBV11-2 and TRBJ2-5; D is uncertain. Trimming removed 3 bases at V and 0 bases at J, with 8 bases between. The germline gives CDR1 SGHAT, CDR2 FQNNGV. This CDR3 has 14 amino acids. The CDR3 DNA reads TGTGCCAGCAGCTTCATGGGAAACCAAGAGACCCAGTACTTC. Protein: CASSFMGNQETQYF.

This clone was recorded once. At the DNA level, this CDR3 is encoded by other sequences in the same sample as well. The chain couples TRBV10-3 to TRBJ2-7; 11 bases agree with TRBD1. CDR1 is ENHRY and CDR2 is SYGVKD in the germline V gene. The J segment lost 4 bases and the V segment lost 6 bases, leaving 5 bases of the junction unmatched. This CDR3 has 14 residues. CDR3 sequence: CAISSGQGAYEQYF. The DNA for the CDR3 is TGTGCCATCAGCTCTGGACAGGGGGCATACGAGCAGTACTTC.

The chain joins TRBV6-1 to TRBJ1-3; a possible D gene is TRBD1 (5 bases). CDR1 and CDR2 from the germline V gene are MNHNS and SASEGT. V lost 6 bases and J 2 bases, leaving 11 bases between the germline ends. This CDR3 has 14 residues. CDR3 nucleotides: TGTGCCAGCAGGGCACCAGGGACTGGAAACACCATATATTTT. This encodes CASRAPGTGNTIYF.

CDR3 protein: CASSPSRVGTEAFF. In DNA, the CDR3 is TGTGCCAGCAGTCCTTCAAGGGTAGGCACTGAAGCTTTCTTT. The chain couples TRBV11-3 to TRBJ1-1; D is unresolved. Germline V gene data show CDR1 as SGHNT and CDR2 as YENEEA. The V end was cut by 6 bases, the J end by 4 bases, with 15 bases between. CDR3 length: 14 residues.

This clone appeared a single time. The gene calls are TRBV29-1 and TRBJ2-3; TRBD1 matches at 12 bases. The germline V gene encodes CDR1 SQVTM and CDR2 ANQGSEA. CDR3 length equals 14 residues. The CDR3 nucleotides read TGCAGTGCAACCGGGACAGGGGGCCGAGATACGCAGTATTTT. Its translation: CSATGTGGRDTQYF.

To note about this clone: The sample has other DNA sequences that encode this CDR3 too. The V call is TRBV5-1, the J call TRBJ2-7, with TRBD2 matching over 9 bases. The germline V gene encodes CDR1 SGHRS and CDR2 YFSETQ. The V gene end was trimmed by 0 bases and the J gene end by 2 bases; junction bases not matched to a gene: 3. The CDR3 is 15 residues long. The CDR3 nucleotides are TGCGCCAGCAGCTTGGTACTAGCGGGCACCTACGAGCAGTACTTC. Translation gives CASSLVLAGTYEQYF.

The table lists this clone with a few counts. The V call is TRBV19, the J call TRBJ2-3; D remains ambiguous. V lost 5 bases and J lost 11, with 8 bases in between. This CDR3 is built from 10 residues. Germline loops: CDR1 LNHDA, CDR2 SQIVND (reference sequence). The CDR3 DNA sequence: TGTGCCAGTAGTGACGACTTGCAGTATTTT. Encoded protein: CASSDDLQYF.

This clone was observed a single time. The chain couples TRBV27 to TRBJ2-7, with 7 bases that match TRBD1. This CDR3 is built from 16 residues. The V segment lost 2 bases and the J segment 7 bases; nucleotides outside the gene matches: 14. Germline CDR1 reads MNHEY; CDR2 reads SMNVEV (reference sequence). Here the CDR3 DNA reads TGTGCCAGCAGTTTACCTCTCCGGACAGGTCTATGGGAGCAGTACTTC. Translating gives CASSLPLRTGLWEQYF.

A few counts support this clone. The chain joins TRBV18 to TRBJ2-7; no definite D call. The CDR3 length is 15 residues. The V and J ends lost 2 bases and 3 bases respectively, with 14 bases between them. Germline CDR1 KGHSH, CDR2 LQKENI. The CDR3, as DNA: TGTGCCAGCTCACCAATGAGTGGCAGGTACTACGAGCAGTACTTC. It encodes CASSPMSGRYYEQYF.

CDR3 amino acids: CASSPTWAGWAQYF. The CDR3 nucleotides read TGTGCCAGCAGTCCCACCTGGGCAGGTTGGGCGCAGTATTTT. The chain employs TRBV28 and TRBJ2-3; D uncertain. Germline loops: CDR1 MDHEN, CDR2 SYDVKM. Deletions cut 5 bases from V and 10 bases from J, with 19 bases between. The length of the CDR3 is 14 residues.

The V and J genes are TRBV5-1 and TRBJ2-5; a weak D match, TRBD2 (5 bases). The CDR3 is made up of 14 amino acids. V lost 0 bases and J 4 bases, leaving 10 bases between the germline ends. The germline CDR1 and CDR2 sequences are SGHRS and YFSETQ. CDR3 region: CASSLELALETQYF. CDR3 DNA sequence: TGCGCCAGCAGCTTGGAGCTAGCCTTAGAGACCCAGTACTTC.

The chain recombines TRBV19 with TRBJ2-7, with D perhaps assigned TRBD1 or TRBD2 (6 bases each). V was cut by 9 bases and J by 2 bases, with 14 bases left in between. CDR1 and CDR2 from the germline V gene are LNHDA and SQIVND (reference sequence). The CDR3 length is 13 residues. The CDR3 DNA is TGTGCCAGCGGGGGCCGGGTAGCCTACGAGCAGTACTTC. Protein product: CASGGRVAYEQYF.

V and J are TRBV5-4 and TRBJ2-4; D not certain. Germline V gene sequence: CDR1 SGHNT, CDR2 YYREEE (reference sequence). Deletions cut 4 bases from V and 9 bases from J, with 17 bases between. CDR3 length equals 14 residues. The CDR3 loop reads CASSGRNRDGIQYF. CDR3 nucleotide sequence: TGTGCCAGCAGCGGACGGAACCGTGATGGCATTCAGTACTTC.

The chain employs TRBV18 and TRBJ1-4; D is undetermined. Germline V gene data show CDR1 as KGHSH and CDR2 as LQKENI. The CDR3 sequence is 11 residues long. Trimming took 7 bases from V and 8 from J, leaving 8 bases between them. The CDR3 reads CASLGSEKLFF. The CDR3 bases are TGTGCCAGCTTGGGGAGCGAAAAACTGTTTTTT.

V is TRBV7-3 and J is TRBJ1-6, with D possibly matching TRBD1 (5 bases). V was clipped by 8 bases and J by 5 bases, with 13 bases between them. Germline CDR1 is SGHTA and CDR2 is FQGTGA. The CDR3 is 14 residues long. The CDR3 spells CASRPTGDNSPLHF. The CDR3 DNA follows: TGTGCCAGCCGTCCCACAGGAGATAATTCACCCCTCCACTTT.